Listed here is a single T cell receptor beta chain. The clone's antigen remains unknown. One base away there is no much larger clone; base qualities are not given. The collaborating institutions used their own protocols to collect whole blood in K2EDTA tubes. Collaborator samples were shipped for TCRbeta analysis as frozen whole blood, isolated PBMCs, or DNA extracted from either sample type. Looking up the germline V gene (reference sequence) yields CDR1 MNHNY and CDR2 SVGAGI. At the junction V is shortened by 7 bases and J by 3 bases; bases outside the gene matches: 9. Including the terminal cysteine and phenylalanine, the CDR3 comprises 15 residues. Kept here is only the CDR3 DNA, which spans 45 bases and is read in frame from base 1. TCRbeta CDR3 regions were amplified from genomic DNA using the immunoSEQ Assay, a bias-controlled multiplex PCR. Turning to the authors' computational methods: Within the assay, amplification of reference gene primers was used to estimate how many nucleated cells each sample contained. Sequence reads were collapsed and filtered to measure the absolute abundance of every unique TCRbeta CDR3 rearrangement. For each sample, productive Simpson clonality was calculated by taking the square root of Simpson's diversity index across productive rearrangements. Not all clones reach the TCRdb copy of this immuneACCESS table, which keeps in-frame sequences only. Checked studies attribute under half of the gap to unresolved V genes and leave the rest unexplained. V and J calls and clone size are as listed in that table; D and trimming were resolved from the DNA. This sample holds roughly 76,000 clones; roughly nine tenths were observed only once. Approximately 1.6% of the sample belongs to the ten largest clones.

The data are from a study of blood T cell repertoires in COVID-19 (dated by TCRdb to 2018 to 2020). Background for the entire study: Samples from collaborators originated in the United States, Italy and Spain and spanned both the acute and convalescent phases of COVID-19. Where available, HLA class I and class II types were taken from metadata supplied by the sample provider and were not determined by assay-based typing. The prospective study material was composed of cDNA or gDNA derived from T cells, B-cell-depleted T cells, or PBMCs. The samples were drawn from the first 160 participants of the ongoing ImmuneRACE study and from some 1,300 subjects provided by 6 global collaborators. Deeply sampled blood TCRbeta repertoires from subjects exposed to, actively infected with, or recovered from COVID-19 were included in the dataset. The repertoires were made available in a free public database intended to serve as a resource for research on the immune response to SARS-CoV-2. The sample metadata nearly always contained a de-identified subject ID, COVID-19 status, age in years and sex.

Summary of the overall study and its limitations: The quantity of clinical and demographic metadata differed by source and by participant and was supplied without curation.

Sequencing input: peripheral blood. This receptor was obtained from a man in his forties or fifties with acute or convalescent COVID-19. The chain joins TRBV6-6 to TRBJ2-5; 9 central nucleotides agree with TRBD1. The CDR3 region reads CASNDPGQGKETQYF. The sequenced DNA is TGTGCCAGCAACGACCCGGGACAGGGCAAAGAGACCCAGTACTTC.